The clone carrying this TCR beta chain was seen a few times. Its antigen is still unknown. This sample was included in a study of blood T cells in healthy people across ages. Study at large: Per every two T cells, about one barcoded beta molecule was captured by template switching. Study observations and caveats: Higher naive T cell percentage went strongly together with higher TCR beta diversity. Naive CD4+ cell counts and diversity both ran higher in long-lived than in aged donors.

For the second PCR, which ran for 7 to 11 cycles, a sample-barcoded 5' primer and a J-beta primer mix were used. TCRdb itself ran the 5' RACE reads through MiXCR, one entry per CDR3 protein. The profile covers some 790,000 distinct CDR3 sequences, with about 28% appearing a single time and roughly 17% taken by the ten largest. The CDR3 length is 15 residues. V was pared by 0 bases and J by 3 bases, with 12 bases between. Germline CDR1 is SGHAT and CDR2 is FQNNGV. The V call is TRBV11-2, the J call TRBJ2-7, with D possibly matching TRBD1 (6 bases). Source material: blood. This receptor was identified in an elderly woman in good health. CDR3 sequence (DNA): TGTGCCAGCAGCTTAGATTATGCAGGGGTCTACGAGCAGTACTTC. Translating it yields CASSLDYAGVYEQYF.